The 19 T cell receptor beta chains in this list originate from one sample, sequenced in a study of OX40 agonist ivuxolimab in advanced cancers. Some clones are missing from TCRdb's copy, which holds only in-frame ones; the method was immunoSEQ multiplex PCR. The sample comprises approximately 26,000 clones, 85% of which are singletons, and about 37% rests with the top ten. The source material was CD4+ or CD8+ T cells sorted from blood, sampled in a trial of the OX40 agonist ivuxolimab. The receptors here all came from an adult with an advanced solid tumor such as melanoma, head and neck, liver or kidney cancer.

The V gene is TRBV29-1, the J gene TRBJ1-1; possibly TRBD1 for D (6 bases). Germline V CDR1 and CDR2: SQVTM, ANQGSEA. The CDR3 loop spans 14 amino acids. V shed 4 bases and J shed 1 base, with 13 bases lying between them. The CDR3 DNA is TGCAGCGTTGCTTCCACAGGGTCGAACACTGAAGCTTTCTTT. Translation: CSVASTGSNTEAFF.

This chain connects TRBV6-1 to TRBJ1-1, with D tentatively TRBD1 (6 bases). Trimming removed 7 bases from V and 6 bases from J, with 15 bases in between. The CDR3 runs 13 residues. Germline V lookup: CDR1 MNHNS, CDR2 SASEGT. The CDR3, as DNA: TGTGCCAGCACCCTTACAGGGTTTCCTGAAGCTTTCTTT. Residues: CASTLTGFPEAFF.

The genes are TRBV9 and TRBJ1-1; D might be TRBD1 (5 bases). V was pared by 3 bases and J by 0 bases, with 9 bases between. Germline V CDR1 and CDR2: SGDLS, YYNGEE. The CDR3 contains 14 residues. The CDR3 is CASSAQGMNTEAFF. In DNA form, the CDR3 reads TGTGCCAGCAGCGCCCAGGGCATGAACACTGAAGCTTTCTTT.

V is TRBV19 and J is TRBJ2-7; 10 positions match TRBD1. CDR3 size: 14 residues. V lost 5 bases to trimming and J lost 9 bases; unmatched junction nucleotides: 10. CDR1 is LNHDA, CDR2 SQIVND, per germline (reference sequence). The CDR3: CASSERQGDRGQYF. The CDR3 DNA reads TGTGCCAGTAGTGAGCGGCAGGGGGACAGGGGGCAGTACTTC.

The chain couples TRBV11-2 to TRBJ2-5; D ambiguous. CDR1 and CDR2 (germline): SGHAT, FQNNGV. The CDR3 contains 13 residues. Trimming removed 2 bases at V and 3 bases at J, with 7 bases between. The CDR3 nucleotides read TGTGCCAGCAGCTTACGAGTGGAAGAGACCCAGTACTTC. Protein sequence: CASSLRVEETQYF.

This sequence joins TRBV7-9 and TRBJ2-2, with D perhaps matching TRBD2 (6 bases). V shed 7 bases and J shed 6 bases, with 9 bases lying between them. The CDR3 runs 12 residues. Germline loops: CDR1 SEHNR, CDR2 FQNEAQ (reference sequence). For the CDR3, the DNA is TGTGCCAGCATGGGGGGACCCGGGGAGCTGTTTTTT. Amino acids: CASMGGPGELFF.

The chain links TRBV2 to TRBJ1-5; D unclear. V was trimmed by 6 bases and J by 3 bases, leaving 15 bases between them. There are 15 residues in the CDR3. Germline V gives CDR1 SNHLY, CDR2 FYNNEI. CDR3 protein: CASSPLERTNQPQHF. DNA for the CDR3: TGTGCCAGCAGCCCCCTGGAGCGGACCAATCAGCCCCAGCATTTT.

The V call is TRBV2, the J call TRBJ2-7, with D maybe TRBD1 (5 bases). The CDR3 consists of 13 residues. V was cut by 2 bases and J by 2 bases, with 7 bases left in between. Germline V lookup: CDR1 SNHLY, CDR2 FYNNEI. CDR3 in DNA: TGTGCCAGCAGTGAAAGGGGCACCTACGAGCAGTACTTC. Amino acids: CASSERGTYEQYF.

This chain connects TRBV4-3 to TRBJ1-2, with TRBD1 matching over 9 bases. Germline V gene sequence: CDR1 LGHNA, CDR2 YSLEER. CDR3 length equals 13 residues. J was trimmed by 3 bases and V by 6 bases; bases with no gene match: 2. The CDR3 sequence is CASRRTGDYGYTF. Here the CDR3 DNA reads TGCGCCAGCAGGCGGACAGGGGACTATGGCTACACCTTC.

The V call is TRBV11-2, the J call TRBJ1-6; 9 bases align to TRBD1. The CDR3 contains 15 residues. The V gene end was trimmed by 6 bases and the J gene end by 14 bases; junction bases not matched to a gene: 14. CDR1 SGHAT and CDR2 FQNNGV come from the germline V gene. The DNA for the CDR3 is TGTGCCAGCAGTTACCTACAGGGGGCGCTGGGGTCCCTCCACTTT. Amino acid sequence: CASSYLQGALGSLHF.

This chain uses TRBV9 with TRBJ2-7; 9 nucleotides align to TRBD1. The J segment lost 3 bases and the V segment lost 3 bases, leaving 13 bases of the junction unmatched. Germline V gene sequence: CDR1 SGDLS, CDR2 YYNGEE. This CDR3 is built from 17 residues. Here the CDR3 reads CASSGSSGTGNDYEQYF. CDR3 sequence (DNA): TGTGCCAGCAGCGGATCTAGTGGGACAGGGAACGACTACGAGCAGTACTTC. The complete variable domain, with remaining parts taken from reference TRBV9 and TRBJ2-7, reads DSGVTQTPKHLITATGQRVTLRCSPRSGDLSVYWYQQSLDQGLQFLIQYYNGEERAKGNILERFSAQQFPDLHSELNLSSLELGDSALYFCASSGSSGTGNDYEQYFGPGTRLTVT.

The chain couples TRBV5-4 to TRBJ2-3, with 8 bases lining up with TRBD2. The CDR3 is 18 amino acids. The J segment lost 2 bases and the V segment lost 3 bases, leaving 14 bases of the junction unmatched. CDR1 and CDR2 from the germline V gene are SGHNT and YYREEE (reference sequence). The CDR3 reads CASSSGLAVMAPTDTQYF. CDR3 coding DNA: TGTGCCAGCAGCTCTGGACTAGCAGTTATGGCCCCCACAGATACGCAGTATTTT. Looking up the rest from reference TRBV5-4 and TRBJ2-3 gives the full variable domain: ETGVTQSPTHLIKTRGQQVTLRCSSQSGHNTVSWYQQALGQGPQFIFQYYREEENGRGNFPPRFSGLQFPNYSSELNVNALELDDSALYLCASSSGLAVMAPTDTQYFGPGTRLTVL.

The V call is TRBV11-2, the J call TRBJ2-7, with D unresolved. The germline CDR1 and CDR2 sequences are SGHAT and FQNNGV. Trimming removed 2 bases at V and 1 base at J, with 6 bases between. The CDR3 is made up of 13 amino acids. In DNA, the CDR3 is TGTGCCAGCAGCTTACTAGGATCCTACGAGCAGTACTTC. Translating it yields CASSLLGSYEQYF.

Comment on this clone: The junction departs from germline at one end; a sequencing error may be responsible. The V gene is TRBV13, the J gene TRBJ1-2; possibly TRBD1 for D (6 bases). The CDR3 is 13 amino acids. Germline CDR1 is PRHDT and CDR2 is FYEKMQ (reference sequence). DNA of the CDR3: TGTGCCAGCAGCGTAGGGACAAGCTATGGCTACACCTTC. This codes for CASSVGTSYGYTF.

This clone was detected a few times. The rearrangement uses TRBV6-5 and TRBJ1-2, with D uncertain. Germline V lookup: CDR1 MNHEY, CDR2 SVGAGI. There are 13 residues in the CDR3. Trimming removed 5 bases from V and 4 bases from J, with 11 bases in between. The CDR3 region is CASSVYPLYGYTF. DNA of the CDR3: TGTGCCAGCAGTGTGTATCCCCTCTATGGCTACACCTTC.

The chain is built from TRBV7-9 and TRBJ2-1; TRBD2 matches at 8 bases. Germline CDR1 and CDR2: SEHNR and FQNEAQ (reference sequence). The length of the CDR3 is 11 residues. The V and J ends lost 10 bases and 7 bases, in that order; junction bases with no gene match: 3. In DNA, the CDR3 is TGTGCCACCCAGCGGGGGAATGAGCAGTTCTTC. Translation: CATQRGNEQFF.

CDR3 protein: CASSLSGAGGWDTIYF. The CDR3 nucleotides are TGTGCCAGCAGCTTGTCCGGTGCGGGCGGCTGGGACACCATATATTTT. The V gene is TRBV5-6, the J gene TRBJ1-3; D gene unclear. V lost 1 base and J 8 bases, leaving 19 bases between the germline ends. CDR1 and CDR2 (germline): SGHDT, YYEEEE. The CDR3 is made up of 16 amino acids.

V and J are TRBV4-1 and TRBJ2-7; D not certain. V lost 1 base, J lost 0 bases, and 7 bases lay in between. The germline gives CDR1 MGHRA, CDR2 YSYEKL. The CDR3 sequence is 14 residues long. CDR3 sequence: CASSQGRSSYEQYF. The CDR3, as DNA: TGCGCCAGCAGCCAAGGTCGAAGCTCCTACGAGCAGTACTTC.

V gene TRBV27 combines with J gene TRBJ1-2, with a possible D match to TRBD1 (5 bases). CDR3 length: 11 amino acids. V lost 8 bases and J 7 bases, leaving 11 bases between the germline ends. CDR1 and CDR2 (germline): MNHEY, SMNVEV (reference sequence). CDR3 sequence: CASRGEGGYTF. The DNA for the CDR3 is TGTGCCAGCCGGGGGGAGGGTGGCTACACCTTC.